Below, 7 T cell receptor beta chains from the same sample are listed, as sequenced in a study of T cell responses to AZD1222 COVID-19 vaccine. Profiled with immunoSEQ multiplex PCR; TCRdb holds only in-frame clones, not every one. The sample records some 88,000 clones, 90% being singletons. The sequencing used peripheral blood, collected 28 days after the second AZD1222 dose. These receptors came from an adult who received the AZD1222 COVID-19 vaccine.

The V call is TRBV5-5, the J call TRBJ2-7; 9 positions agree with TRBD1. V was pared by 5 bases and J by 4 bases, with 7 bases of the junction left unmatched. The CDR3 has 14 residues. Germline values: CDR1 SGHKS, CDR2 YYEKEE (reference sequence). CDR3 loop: CASSPPGQGYEQYF. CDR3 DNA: TGTGCCAGCAGTCCCCCGGGACAGGGTTACGAGCAGTACTTC. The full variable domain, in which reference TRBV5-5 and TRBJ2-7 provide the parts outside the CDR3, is DAGVTQSPTHLIKTRGQQVTLRCSPISGHKSVSWYQQVLGQGPQFIFQYYEKEERGRGNFPDRFSARQFPNYSSELNVNALLLGDSALYLCASSPPGQGYEQYFGPGTRLTVT.

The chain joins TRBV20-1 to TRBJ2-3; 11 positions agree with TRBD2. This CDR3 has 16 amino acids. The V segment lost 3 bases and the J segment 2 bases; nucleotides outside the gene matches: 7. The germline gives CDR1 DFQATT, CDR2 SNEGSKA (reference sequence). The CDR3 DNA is TGCAGTGCTAGTAACCCTAGCGGGGGGAACACAGATACGCAGTATTTT. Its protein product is CSASNPSGGNTDTQYF.

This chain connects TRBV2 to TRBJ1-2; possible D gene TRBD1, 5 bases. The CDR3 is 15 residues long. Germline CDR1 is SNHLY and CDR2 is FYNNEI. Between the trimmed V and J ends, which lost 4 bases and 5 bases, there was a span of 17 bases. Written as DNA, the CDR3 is TGTGCCAGCAGTGCCGGAAGGGGAAAGAGTTATGGCTACACCTTC. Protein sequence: CASSAGRGKSYGYTF. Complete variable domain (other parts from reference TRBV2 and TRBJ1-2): EPEVTQTPSHQVTQMGQEVILRCVPISNHLYFYWYRQILGQKVEFLVSFYNNEISEKSEIFDDQFSVERPDGSNFTLKIRSTKLEDSAMYFCASSAGRGKSYGYTFGSGTRLTVV.

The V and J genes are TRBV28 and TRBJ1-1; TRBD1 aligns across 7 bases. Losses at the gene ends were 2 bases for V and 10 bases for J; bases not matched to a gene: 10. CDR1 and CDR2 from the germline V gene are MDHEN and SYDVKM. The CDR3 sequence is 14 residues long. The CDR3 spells CASSLPYQQGRAFF. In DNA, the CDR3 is TGTGCCAGCAGTTTACCCTATCAACAGGGGAGAGCTTTCTTT.

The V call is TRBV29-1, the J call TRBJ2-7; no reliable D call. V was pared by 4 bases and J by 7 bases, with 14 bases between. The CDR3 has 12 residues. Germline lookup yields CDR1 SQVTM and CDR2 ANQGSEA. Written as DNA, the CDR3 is TGCAGCGTTGGACAAAGAGCGCGGGAGCAGTACTTC. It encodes CSVGQRAREQYF.

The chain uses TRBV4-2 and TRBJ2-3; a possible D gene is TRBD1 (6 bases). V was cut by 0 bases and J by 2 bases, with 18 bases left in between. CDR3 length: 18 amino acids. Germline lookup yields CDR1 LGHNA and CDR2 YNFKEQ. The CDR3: CASSQEEGLRGYTDTQYF. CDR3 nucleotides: TGTGCCAGCAGCCAAGAAGAGGGGCTCAGGGGCTACACAGATACGCAGTATTTT.

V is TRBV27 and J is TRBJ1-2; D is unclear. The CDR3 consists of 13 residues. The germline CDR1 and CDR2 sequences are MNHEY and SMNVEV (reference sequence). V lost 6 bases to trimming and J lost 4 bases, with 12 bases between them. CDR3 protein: CASRGSSGYGYTF. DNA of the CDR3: TGTGCCAGCAGAGGCAGTTCGGGCTATGGCTACACCTTC.